This T cell receptor beta chain originates from a study of blood T cell repertoires in COVID-19 (TCRdb year 2020). The study in broad terms: Samples from collaborators originated in the United States, Italy and Spain and spanned both the acute and convalescent phases of COVID-19. The material from the prospective study consisted of cDNA or gDNA derived from T cells, B-cell-depleted T cells, or PBMCs. The dataset comprised deeply sampled blood TCRbeta repertoires from subjects exposed to, actively infected with, or recovered from COVID-19. The repertoires were made available in a free public database intended to serve as a resource for research on the immune response to SARS-CoV-2. The samples were drawn from two sources: the first 160 participants of the ongoing ImmuneRACE study, and 1,000 to 1,500 subjects contributed by 6 global collaborators. The sample metadata nearly always contained a de-identified subject ID, COVID-19 status, age in years and sex. Where available, HLA class I and class II types were taken from metadata supplied by the sample provider and were not determined by assay-based typing. General study outcomes and caveats: How much clinical and demographic metadata was included differed by source and by participant, and the metadata was provided uncurated.

In Seattle, one collaborating source enrolled patients while the infection was active and tracked those patients longitudinally over the course of disease. The collaborating institutions used their own protocols to collect whole blood in K2EDTA tubes. For TCRbeta analysis, collaborators shipped samples in one of three forms: frozen whole blood, isolated PBMCs, or DNA extracted from either of those sample types. CDR1 SGHAT and CDR2 FQNNGV are derived from the germline V gene. Germline trimming: 1 base from V, 2 bases from J; junction bases outside gene matches: 3. Measured from the cysteine to the phenylalanine, the CDR3 is 15 residues long. Left in the record is the CDR3 DNA by itself, 45 bases read in frame from the first base. Details on this clone: No cognate antigen has been identified for it. Base qualities are not at hand, and no much larger clone is one base apart.

TCRbeta CDR3 regions were amplified from genomic DNA using the immunoSEQ Assay, a bias-controlled multiplex PCR. The authors' pipeline ran thus. The number of nucleated cells in each sample was estimated from the amplification of reference gene primers within the assay. To quantify the absolute abundance of each unique TCRbeta CDR3 rearrangement, sequence reads were collapsed and filtered. For each sample, productive Simpson clonality was calculated as the square root of Simpson's diversity index across productive rearrangements. TCRdb carries this immuneACCESS record with in-frame sequences only. Its versions omit some clonotypes, under half of them owing to an unresolved V gene in the studies checked, with the rest unexplained. Clonal size and the V and J genes are those of that table, whereas D and trimming came from the DNA. The sample yields 150,000 to 200,000 clones; about 85% were counted once. The biggest ten clones account for roughly 20% of the sample.

Sequenced input: peripheral blood. The receptor comes from a person in their 70s with COVID-19, enrolled during active disease. The sequence links TRBV11-2 to TRBJ2-3, and 7 junctional nucleotides match TRBD2. Here is the DNA: TGTGCCAGCAGCTTAGCAGCGGGGCCCACAGATACGCAGTATTTT. The encoded protein is CASSLAAGPTDTQYF. Beyond the CDR3, the reference TRBV11-2 and TRBJ2-3 genes provide the residues; the full variable domain reads: EAGVAQSPRYKIIEKRQSVAFWCNPISGHATLYWYQQILGQGPKLLIQFQNNGVVDDSQLPKDRFSAERLKGVDSTLKIQPAKLEDSAVYLCASSLAAGPTDTQYFGPGTRLTVL.